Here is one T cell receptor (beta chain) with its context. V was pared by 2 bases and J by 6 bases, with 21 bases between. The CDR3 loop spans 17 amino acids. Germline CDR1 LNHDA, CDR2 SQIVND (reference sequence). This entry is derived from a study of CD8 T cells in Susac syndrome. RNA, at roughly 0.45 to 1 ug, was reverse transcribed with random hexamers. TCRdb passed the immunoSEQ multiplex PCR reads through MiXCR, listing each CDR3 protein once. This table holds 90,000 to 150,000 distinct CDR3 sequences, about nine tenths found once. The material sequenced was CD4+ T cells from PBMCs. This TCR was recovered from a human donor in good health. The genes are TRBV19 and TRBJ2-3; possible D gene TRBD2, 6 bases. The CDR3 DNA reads TGTGCCAGTAGTATAAGCCCCCCTCCCTCGGGGGTCGATACGCAGTATTTT. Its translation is CASSISPPPSGVDTQYF.